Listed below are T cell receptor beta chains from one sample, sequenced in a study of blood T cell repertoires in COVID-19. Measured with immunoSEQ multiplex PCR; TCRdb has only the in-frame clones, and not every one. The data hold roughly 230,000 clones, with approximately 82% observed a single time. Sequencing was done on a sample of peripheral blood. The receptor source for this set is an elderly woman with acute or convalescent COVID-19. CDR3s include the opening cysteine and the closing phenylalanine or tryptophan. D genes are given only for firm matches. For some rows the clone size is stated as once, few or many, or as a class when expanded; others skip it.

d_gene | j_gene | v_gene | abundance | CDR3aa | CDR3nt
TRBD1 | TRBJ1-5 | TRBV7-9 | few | CASKTGQGDQPQHF | TGTGCCAGCAAAACGGGACAGGGCGATCAGCCCCAGCATTTT
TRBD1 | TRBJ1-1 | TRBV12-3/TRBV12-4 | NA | CASSPTGAGEAFF | TGTGCCAGCAGTCCTACAGGGGCGGGTGAAGCTTTCTTT
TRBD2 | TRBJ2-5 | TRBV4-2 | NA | CASSHGGERGETQYF | TGTGCCAGCAGCCACGGAGGGGAGCGGGGAGAGACCCAGTACTTC
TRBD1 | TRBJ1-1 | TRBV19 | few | CASSFLQGSDTEAFF | TGTGCCAGTAGTTTTCTACAGGGGAGTGACACTGAAGCTTTCTTT
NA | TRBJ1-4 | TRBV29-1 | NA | CSVRGTNEKLFF | TGCAGCGTTCGAGGGACTAATGAAAAACTGTTTTTT
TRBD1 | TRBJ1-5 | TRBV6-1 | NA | CASSEMWDSQPQHF | TGTGCCAGCAGTGAGATGTGGGACAGTCAGCCCCAGCATTTT
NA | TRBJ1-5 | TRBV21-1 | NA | CASSKEKSVQGGRSNQPQHF | TGTGCCAGCAGCAAAGAGAAATCCGTCCAGGGAGGGCGAAGCAATCAGCCCCAGCATTTT
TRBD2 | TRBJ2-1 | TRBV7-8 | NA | CASSLRGALNNEQFF | TGTGCCAGCAGCCTGCGGGGGGCCCTTAACAATGAGCAGTTCTTC
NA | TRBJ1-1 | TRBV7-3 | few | CASRLTGPSGEAFF | TGTGCCAGCAGGCTAACTGGCCCCTCCGGGGAAGCTTTCTTT
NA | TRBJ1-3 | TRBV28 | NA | CASSLLGSLMGAQGNTIYF | TGTGCCAGCAGTTTATTGGGTTCGTTGATGGGGGCGCAGGGAAACACCATATATTTT
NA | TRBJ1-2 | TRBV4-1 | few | CASSSYGAGLTGYTF | TGCGCCAGCAGCTCCTATGGGGCAGGGTTAACGGGCTACACCTTC
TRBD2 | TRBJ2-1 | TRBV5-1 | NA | CASSPSAGVYNEQFF | TGCGCCAGCAGCCCCTCCGCGGGGGTCTACAATGAGCAGTTCTTC
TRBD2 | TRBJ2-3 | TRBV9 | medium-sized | CASSGTSGRTDTQYF | TGTGCCAGCAGCGGAACTAGCGGTCGCACAGATACGCAGTATTTT
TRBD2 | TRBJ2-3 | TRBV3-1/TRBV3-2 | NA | CASSQGRGGYTDTQYF | TGTGCCAGCAGCCAAGGGCGGGGGGGGTACACAGATACGCAGTATTTT
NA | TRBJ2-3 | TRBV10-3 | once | CAILAAGDTQYF | TGTGCCATCTTAGCGGCTGGAGATACGCAGTATTTT
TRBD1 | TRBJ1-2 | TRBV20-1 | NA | CSAQGDGYTF | TGCAGTGCACAGGGGGATGGCTACACCTTC
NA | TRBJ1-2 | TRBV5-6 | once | CASSLLGQGGYGYTF | TGTGCCAGCAGCTTGTTAGGCCAGGGTGGTTATGGCTACACCTTC
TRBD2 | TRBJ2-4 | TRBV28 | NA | CASSSGGGTGTSEYF | TGTGCCAGCAGTTCTGGGGGGGGGACCGGGACTAGCGAGTACTTC
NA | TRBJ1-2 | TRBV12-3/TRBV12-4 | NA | CASGLQYGYTF | TGTGCCAGCGGGCTCCAATATGGCTACACCTTC
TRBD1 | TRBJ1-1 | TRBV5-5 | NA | CASSLDGTGALGAFF | TGTGCCAGCAGCTTGGATGGGACAGGGGCCCTGGGAGCTTTCTTT
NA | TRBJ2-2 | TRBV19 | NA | CASNSRETLPNTGELFF | TGTGCCAGTAATTCTAGGGAGACACTGCCGAACACCGGGGAGCTGTTTTTT
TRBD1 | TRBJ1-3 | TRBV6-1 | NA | CASSETGGTGNTIYF | TGTGCCAGCAGTGAGACAGGGGGTACTGGAAACACCATATATTTT
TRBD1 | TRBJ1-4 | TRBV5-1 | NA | CASSLQGVANEKLFF | TGCGCCAGCAGCCTACAGGGGGTAGCTAATGAAAAACTGTTTTTT
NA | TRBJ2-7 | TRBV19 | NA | CASNPSTQSYEQYF | TGTGCCAGTAATCCCAGTACCCAGTCCTACGAGCAGTACTTC
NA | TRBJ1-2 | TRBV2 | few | CASSIVRSYGYTF | TGTGCCAGCAGTATCGTGCGTAGCTATGGCTACACCTTC